This paragraph covers one T cell receptor beta chain sequence. Its antigen is unidentified. The data were taken from a study of STAT5B mutations in CD4+ large granular lymphocyte leukemia. General observations from the study: Patient CD4-sorted repertoires looked more clonal than healthy CD4+ repertoires, even without putative leukemic clones. No patients shared main leukemic clonotypes, though less than 30% appeared at low frequency elsewhere.

Germline loops: CDR1 SGHTA, CDR2 FQGNSA. V was clipped by 5 bases and J by 6 bases, with 14 bases between them. The CDR3 loop spans 13 amino acids. The assay was run at survey level. The data were produced by immunoSEQ multiplex PCR, yet TCRdb's version contains in-frame clones alone and is incomplete. The sample consists of fewer than 50,000 clones, 65% to 85% of them appearing once. The chain employs TRBV7-2 and TRBJ2-7; possibly TRBD1 for D (7 bases). The sequence was collected from a human donor in good health. Sequenced material: CD4+ T cells from blood buffy coats. As DNA, the CDR3 is TGTGCCAGCAGCGCTCGACAGGGACTCGAGCAGTACTTC. It translates to CASSARQGLEQYF.